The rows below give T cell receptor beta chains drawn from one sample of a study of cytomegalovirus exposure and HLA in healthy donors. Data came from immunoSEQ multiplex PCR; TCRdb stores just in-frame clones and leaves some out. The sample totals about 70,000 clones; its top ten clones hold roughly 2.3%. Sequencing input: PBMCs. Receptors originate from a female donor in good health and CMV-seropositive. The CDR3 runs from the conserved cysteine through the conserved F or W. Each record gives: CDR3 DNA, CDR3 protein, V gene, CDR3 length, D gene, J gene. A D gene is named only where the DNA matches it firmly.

TGTGCCAGCAGCTTGGAAGCAACCCTACTCACAGATACGCAGTATTTT	CASSLEATLLTDTQYF	TRBV5-4	16	-	TRBJ2-3
TGTGCCAGCAGCTTAGTCACTAGCGGGACCCACGAGCAGTACTTC	CASSLVTSGTHEQYF	TRBV7-9	15	TRBD2	TRBJ2-7
TGCAGCCTAGGGGGGACAGGGATTATCGATGAGCAGTTCTTC	CSLGGTGIIDEQFF	TRBV29-1	14	TRBD1	TRBJ2-1
TGCGCCAGCAGCCCTGGACAGGGGGCGAATGAAAAACTGTTTTTT	CASSPGQGANEKLFF	TRBV5-1	15	TRBD1	TRBJ1-4
TGTGCCTGGACAGTTATGTACAGCTATGGCTACACCTTC	CAWTVMYSYGYTF	TRBV30	13	-	TRBJ1-2
TGTGCCAGCAGTTTCTCGGGACAGGAACCCTACGAGCAGTACTTC	CASSFSGQEPYEQYF	TRBV28	15	TRBD1	TRBJ2-7
TGTGCCAGCAGTTACTCGAACGGGTTCGTCGAGCAGTACTTC	CASSYSNGFVEQYF	TRBV6-6	14	-	TRBJ2-7
TGTGCCAGCAGTTACAGTCATGGGGCCTACTATGGCTACACCTTC	CASSYSHGAYYGYTF	TRBV7-2	15	-	TRBJ1-2
TGTGCCAGCGCGGTGGAGGGGTCGCTTTGGTATGGCTACACCTTC	CASAVEGSLWYGYTF	TRBV6-5	15	-	TRBJ1-2
TGTGCCAGCAGTCGTTTAGGACAGAGAGACAATCAGCCCCAGCATTTT	CASSRLGQRDNQPQHF	TRBV28	16	-	TRBJ1-5
TGTGCCAGCAAACGCAGCGCTAACACCGGGGAGCTGTTTTTT	CASKRSANTGELFF	TRBV7-9	14	-	TRBJ2-2
TGTGCCAGCACCGGGGAAGCCAAAAACATTCAGTACTTC	CASTGEAKNIQYF	TRBV6-5	13	-	TRBJ2-4
TGTGCCTGGAGTTACAAAGAGACTGAAAACTACGAGCAGTACTTC	CAWSYKETENYEQYF	TRBV30	15	-	TRBJ2-7
TGTGCCAGCAGCGTAGGTTTTCTCAACGGTGGCTACACCTTC	CASSVGFLNGGYTF	TRBV9	14	-	TRBJ1-2
TGTGCCTGGGGACAGGGGGGTGAAAAACTGTTTTTT	CAWGQGGEKLFF	TRBV30	12	TRBD1	TRBJ1-4
TGTGCCAGCAGCTTAGTTCCCGCGACAGGCCTATACAACGAGCAGTACTTC	CASSLVPATGLYNEQYF	TRBV7-8	17	-	TRBJ2-7
TGTGCCTGGGGAAACGCCGGGACAGAGAACTATGGCTACACCTTC	CAWGNAGTENYGYTF	TRBV30	15	TRBD1	TRBJ1-2
TGTGCCTGGAGTGTACTAAGGGGCTCCTACGAGCAGTACTTC	CAWSVLRGSYEQYF	TRBV30	14	-	TRBJ2-7
TGTGCCAGCGGCCGGGACAGGGTGAACACTGAAGCTTTCTTT	CASGRDRVNTEAFF	TRBV6-1	14	TRBD1	TRBJ1-1
TGTGCCAGCAGCCAAGAAGGGGGCAGGGGTGTCACTTCACCCCTCCACTTT	CASSQEGGRGVTSPLHF	TRBV4-2	17	TRBD1	TRBJ1-6
TGTGCCAGCTCAGTTCGAGCGGAGGTCACAGATACGCAGTATTTT	CASSVRAEVTDTQYF	TRBV18	15	-	TRBJ2-3
TGTGCCAGCAGTTCGGGACAGGGCGACTATAATTCACCCCTCCACTTT	CASSSGQGDYNSPLHF	TRBV28	16	TRBD1	TRBJ1-6
TGCGCCAGCAGCTTGGGCGAGGGCTATGGCTACACCTTC	CASSLGEGYGYTF	TRBV5-1	13	-	TRBJ1-2
TGTGCCAGCAGCTCCGGGACAGGGCACTATGGCTACACCTTC	CASSSGTGHYGYTF	TRBV5-6	14	TRBD1	TRBJ1-2
TGTGCCAGCAGCCAAGGGGCTGACACTGAAGCTTTCTTT	CASSQGADTEAFF	TRBV6-6	13	-	TRBJ1-1
TGTGCCAGCAGCGCCCAGGGCTCCTACAATGAGCAGTTCTTC	CASSAQGSYNEQFF	TRBV9	14	-	TRBJ2-1
TGTGCCAGCAGCCCCGGGCAGGGGGATAATTCACCCCTCCACTTT	CASSPGQGDNSPLHF	TRBV5-6	15	TRBD1	TRBJ1-6
TGTGCCAGTACCCTGTGGAGGGGAAGCAATCAGCCCCAGCATTTT	CASTLWRGSNQPQHF	TRBV19	15	-	TRBJ1-5
TGTGCCAGCAGCGCCATACAGGGGAACTATGGCTACACCTTC	CASSAIQGNYGYTF	TRBV9	14	TRBD1	TRBJ1-2
TGTGCCAGCAGTGTGGCCAACTACGAGCAGTACTTC	CASSVANYEQYF	TRBV2	12	-	TRBJ2-7
TGTGCCAGCAGCCCACCGGGACAGAGCGCCTACGAGCAGTACTTC	CASSPPGQSAYEQYF	TRBV6-5	15	TRBD1	TRBJ2-7
TGCGCCAGCAGCTTGGAACTAGCGGGAGGGCTCGAGCAGTACTTC	CASSLELAGGLEQYF	TRBV5-1	15	TRBD2	TRBJ2-7
TGTGCCGCAGACAGTGGGCGCTCCTACGAGCAGTACTTC	CAADSGRSYEQYF	TRBV30	13	-	TRBJ2-7
TGTGCCAGCAGCGCACGACAGGGGCGCACAGATACGCAGTATTTT	CASSARQGRTDTQYF	TRBV7-2	15	TRBD1	TRBJ2-3
TGCGCCAGCAGCTTGTCCCAACTGAACTATGGCTACACCTTC	CASSLSQLNYGYTF	TRBV5-1	14	-	TRBJ1-2
TGTGCCTACTCGGGGAGCTCTGGAAACACCATATATTTT	CAYSGSSGNTIYF	TRBV30	13	-	TRBJ1-3
TGTGCCAGCACGTCCCCACAGGGTTACTATGGCTACACCTTC	CASTSPQGYYGYTF	TRBV28	14	-	TRBJ1-2
TGTGCCAGCTCACCAACTGGGGCAGGGGGCTTGGATACGCAGTATTTT	CASSPTGAGGLDTQYF	TRBV18	16	TRBD1	TRBJ2-3
TGTGCCAGCAGACAACAGGGGGCAGATGAAAAACTGTTTTTT	CASRQQGADEKLFF	TRBV28	14	TRBD1	TRBJ1-4
TGTGCCAGCAGCGTAGTAGGAGGACAGAGAGGCGGGGGTCAGCCCCAGCATTTT	CASSVVGGQRGGGQPQHF	TRBV9	18	-	TRBJ1-5
TGTGCCAGCAGTGAGAGGACAGGGTTTACCTACGAGCAGTACTTC	CASSERTGFTYEQYF	TRBV6-1	15	TRBD1	TRBJ2-7
TGTGCCAGCAGAAGTCACAGCGGAAGCACAGATACGCAGTATTTT	CASRSHSGSTDTQYF	TRBV6-5	15	-	TRBJ2-3
TGTGCCAGTAGCGACAGGGAGAGCTCCTACGAGCAGTACTTC	CASSDRESSYEQYF	TRBV19	14	TRBD1	TRBJ2-7
TGCGCCAGCAGCCAAGATGGGCTAGCGGACGAGCAGTACTTC	CASSQDGLADEQYF	TRBV4-1	14	TRBD2	TRBJ2-7
TGTGCCAGCACCGTCGGGACAGCTGGCGGCTACACCTTC	CASTVGTAGGYTF	TRBV6-1	13	TRBD1	TRBJ1-2
TGCGCCAGCAGCCAAGTCCACAGGGGACTTTACAATGAGCAGTTCTTC	CASSQVHRGLYNEQFF	TRBV4-3	16	-	TRBJ2-1
TGTGCCAGCAGCAACGGAGACAGGGCTCCCTACGAGCAGTACTTC	CASSNGDRAPYEQYF	TRBV6-5	15	TRBD1	TRBJ2-7